The T cell receptor beta chain described here comes from a study of PD-1 blockade in classical Hodgkin lymphoma (dated by TCRdb to the early 2020s). In terms of the full investigation: Nivolumab dosing was 3 mg/kg intravenously every 2 weeks, continuing until either disease progression or unacceptable toxicity. The study used CyTOF and TCR beta sequencing to define a peripheral blood immune signature of response to PD-1 blockade in classical Hodgkin lymphoma. The paper as a whole reports these results and caveats: Baseline diversity similar to that of newly diagnosed patients was observed in trial patients achieving complete response, whereas significantly lower diversity was observed in partial responders and progressors. Baseline TCR diversity was reported to be lower in newly diagnosed patients than in healthy donors, and even lower in relapsed/refractory patients. Lower diversity was seen in patients whose nivolumab began less than 1 year after ASCT, and these patients were left out of later analyses so that immune reconstitution would not confound the results. A significant rise by C4D1 was seen in CD4+ but not CD8+ TCR diversity (p=0.0027 vs p=0.16), with the rise being most apparent in complete responders (p=0.02). Only a single clinical trial cohort was studied, and what caused the repertoire differences, possibly disease activity or prior therapy, remained undefined.

In light of the paper, this sample's time point label describes: cycle 2 day 1 (C2D1) of nivolumab. Relapse after autologous stem cell transplantation had occurred in all trial patients, and cohorts A, B and C were distinguished by prior brentuximab vedotin exposure. A total of over 50 patients with relapsed/refractory classical Hodgkin lymphoma made up the trial cohort, and each patient's best overall response was complete response, partial response or progressive disease. Single-agent nivolumab was administered to trial patients in the multi-cohort phase II CheckMate 205 trial. An independent review committee assessed best overall response using the 2007 International Working Group response criteria. Trial PBMCs were collected immediately before nivolumab initiation (C1D1) and during therapy at cycle 2 day 1 and cycle 4 day 1. After peripheral blood was drawn into 8 mL Vacutainer Cell Preparation Tubes, PBMCs were isolated by centrifugation and then cryopreserved.

For CDR1 and CDR2, the germline V gene lists SGHRS and YFSETQ. A distance of 10 bases separates the germline ends of V and J, which lose 3 bases and 4 bases respectively. The CDR3 goes from the cysteine to the phenylalanine over 14 residues. Only CDR3 DNA remains: 42 bases, in frame from the first base. Notes on this clone: Its recognized antigen is unknown. The record has no base qualities; no much larger clone is one base away.

The Qiagen DNeasy kit was used to extract genomic DNA from unsorted PBMCs and from the negatively selected CD4+ and CD8+ fractions. TCR beta CDR3 regions were subjected to amplification by immunoSEQ multiplex PCR with primers that anneal to V and J segments. A synthetic immune receptor repertoire was used to minimize amplification bias, and any remaining bias was removed computationally after sequencing. The paper's data handling went like this. Custom Python scripts were used to quantify repertoire diversity as the Shannon entropy index. Unsorted, CD4+ and CD8+ repertoires were analyzed separately, except in combined analyses where CD4+ and CD8+ sequences were merged in silico. A clone counted as expanded when the clone's frequency after treatment rose at least 2-fold relative to C1D1, and clones undetected at baseline were given a pseudocount of 0.5. Clones with 0 or 1 copy at C1D1 were defined as singleton clones, while clones with 2 or more copies were defined as non-singleton clones. Clones expanded in unsorted samples were assigned a CD4+, CD8+ or unknown annotation through matching of protein sequences in sorted samples from the same patient. Diversity changes from C1D1 to C4D1 were tested in paired samples using Wilcoxon tests. Drawn from immuneACCESS, this table holds only the in-frame rearrangements with V and J called that TCRdb kept. Clones are partly lost; checked studies trace under half to an unresolved V gene and leave the rest unexplained. Clonal size and the V and J genes are those of that table, whereas D and trimming came from the DNA. The sample table holds more than 90,000 clones, of which 75% to 85% were seen once. The top ten clonotypes cover around 15% of the sample.

The chain is made from TRBV5-1 and TRBJ2-2; TRBD1 could be the D gene, as 6 bases match. Sequences were derived from peripheral blood mononuclear cells (PBMCs), sampled before the second cycle of nivolumab. The receptor comes from a human donor with classical Hodgkin lymphoma. Here is the DNA: TGCGCCAGCAGCTCAGGGGTGGCCACCGGGGAGCTGTTTTTT. Translated, it reads CASSSGVATGELFF.